A single sample is the source of the 4 T cell receptor beta chains below, sequenced in a study of cytomegalovirus exposure and HLA in healthy donors. Use of 60 Vbeta and 13 Jbeta primers characterized the PCR. TCRdb's copy holds only in-frame clones and misses some; the assay was immunoSEQ multiplex PCR. In total, the table holds 130,000 to 150,000 clones. The material sequenced was PBMCs. Every receptor here comes from a male donor in good health and CMV-seronegative.

The chain recombines TRBV30 with TRBJ1-3; D possibly corresponds to TRBD1 (5 bases). V was cut by 2 bases and J by 4 bases, with 15 bases left in between. The CDR3 runs 15 residues. Looked up from germline, CDR1 is GTSNPN and CDR2 is SVGIG (reference sequence). CDR3 amino acids: CAWSIHQGSGNTIYF. In DNA, the CDR3 is TGTGCCTGGAGTATCCACCAGGGATCCGGAAACACCATATATTTT.

This chain uses TRBV12-2 with TRBJ2-7; the DNA was not used to check the table's D call, TRBD1. TRBV12-2 is labeled a pseudogene. The length of the CDR3 is 15 residues. The CDR3 loop reads CASRSEWDSSYEQYF. Written as DNA, the CDR3 is TGTGCAAGTCGCTCCGAGTGGGACAGTTCCTACGAGCAGTACTTC.

This chain links TRBV7-3 with TRBJ1-5, with D possibly TRBD1 on 6 matching bases. The germline CDR1 and CDR2 sequences are SGHTA and FQGTGA. With 4 bases removed from V and 6 bases from J, the gap between germline ends came to 10 bases. The CDR3 covers 13 residues. The CDR3 region is CASSYDRSQPQHF. The CDR3 region has the DNA TGTGCCAGCAGCTATGACAGGTCTCAGCCCCAGCATTTT.

The chain has TRBV7-2 and TRBJ1-5; weak D call: TRBD1 (6 bases). The V gene lost 1 base and the J gene lost 1 base, with 14 bases spanning the gap. Germline CDR1 is SGHTA and CDR2 is FQGNSA. This CDR3 has 17 residues. This chain's CDR3 is CASSLGFGTPSNQPQHF. The DNA for the CDR3 is TGTGCCAGCAGCTTAGGATTCGGGACACCAAGCAATCAGCCCCAGCATTTT.